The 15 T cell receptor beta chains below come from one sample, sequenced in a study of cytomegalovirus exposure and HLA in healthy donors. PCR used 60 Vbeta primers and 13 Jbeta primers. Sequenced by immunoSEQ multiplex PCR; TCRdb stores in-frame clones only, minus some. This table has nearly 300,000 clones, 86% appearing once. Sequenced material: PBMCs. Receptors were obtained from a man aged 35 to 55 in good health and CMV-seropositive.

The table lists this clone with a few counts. The CDR3 DNA is TGTGCCAGCAGCTTTGGTGCGGGATCCTCCTACGAGCAGTACTTC. Amino acid sequence: CASSFGAGSSYEQYF. V usage is TRBV9 and J usage is TRBJ2-7; D might be TRBD2 (6 bases). Between the trimmed V and J ends, which lost 4 bases and 0 bases, there was a span of 14 bases. Germline loops: CDR1 SGDLS, CDR2 YYNGEE. This CDR3 region has 15 residues. Full variable domain (rest looked up from reference TRBV9 and TRBJ2-7): DSGVTQTPKHLITATGQRVTLRCSPRSGDLSVYWYQQSLDQGLQFLIQYYNGEERAKGNILERFSAQQFPDLHSELNLSSLELGDSALYFCASSFGAGSSYEQYFGPGTRLTVT.

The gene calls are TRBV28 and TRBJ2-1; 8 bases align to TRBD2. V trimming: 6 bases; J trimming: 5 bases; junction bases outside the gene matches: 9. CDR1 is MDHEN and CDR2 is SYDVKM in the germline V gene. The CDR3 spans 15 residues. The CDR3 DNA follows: TGTGCCAGCAGCAAGGCGCTAGCGGGCAACAATGAGCAGTTCTTC. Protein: CASSKALAGNNEQFF. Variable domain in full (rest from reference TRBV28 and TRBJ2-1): DVKVTQSSRYLVKRTGEKVFLECVQDMDHENMFWYRQDPGLGLRLIYFSYDVKMKEKGDIPEGYSVSREKKERFSLILESASTNQTSMYLCASSKALAGNNEQFFGPGTRLTVL.

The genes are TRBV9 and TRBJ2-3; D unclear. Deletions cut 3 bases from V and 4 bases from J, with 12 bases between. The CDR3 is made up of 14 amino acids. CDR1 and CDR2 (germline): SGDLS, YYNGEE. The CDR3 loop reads CASSAGGLADTQYF. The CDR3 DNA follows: TGTGCCAGCAGCGCCGGCGGTCTCGCAGATACGCAGTATTTT.

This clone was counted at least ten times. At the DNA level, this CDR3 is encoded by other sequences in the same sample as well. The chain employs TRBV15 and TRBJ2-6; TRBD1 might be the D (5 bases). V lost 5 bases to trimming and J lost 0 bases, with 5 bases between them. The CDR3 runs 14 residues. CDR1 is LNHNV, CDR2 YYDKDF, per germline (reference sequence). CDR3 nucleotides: TGTGCCACCAGCCAGGGCTCTGGGGCCAACGTCCTGACTTTC. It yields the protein CATSQGSGANVLTF.

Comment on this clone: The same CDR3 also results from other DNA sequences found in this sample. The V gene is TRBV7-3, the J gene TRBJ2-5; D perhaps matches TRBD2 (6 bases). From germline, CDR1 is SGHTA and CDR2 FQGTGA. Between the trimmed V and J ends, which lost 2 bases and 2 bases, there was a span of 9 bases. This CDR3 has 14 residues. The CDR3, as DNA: TGTGCCAGCAGCTTAGGGGGACTTCAAGAGACCCAGTACTTC. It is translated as CASSLGGLQETQYF.

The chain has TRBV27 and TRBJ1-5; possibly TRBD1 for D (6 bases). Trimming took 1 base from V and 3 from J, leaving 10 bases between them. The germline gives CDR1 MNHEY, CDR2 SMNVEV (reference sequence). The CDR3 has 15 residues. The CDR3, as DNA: TGTGCCAGCAGTTTATACTCAGGGGTCAATCAGCCCCAGCATTTT. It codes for CASSLYSGVNQPQHF.

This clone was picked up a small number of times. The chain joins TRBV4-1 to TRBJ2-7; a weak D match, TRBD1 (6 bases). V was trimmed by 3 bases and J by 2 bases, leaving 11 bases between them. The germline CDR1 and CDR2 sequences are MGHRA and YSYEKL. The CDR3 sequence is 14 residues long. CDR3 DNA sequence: TGCGCCAGCAGCCAGATAACAGGGACCTACGAGCAGTACTTC. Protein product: CASSQITGTYEQYF.

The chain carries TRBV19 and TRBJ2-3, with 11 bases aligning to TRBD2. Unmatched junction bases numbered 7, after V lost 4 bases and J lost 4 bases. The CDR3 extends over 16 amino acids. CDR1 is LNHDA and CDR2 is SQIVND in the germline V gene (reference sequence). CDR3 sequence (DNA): TGTGCCAGTAGTAAGATAGCGGGAGGGCCCGCAGATACGCAGTATTTT. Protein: CASSKIAGGPADTQYF.

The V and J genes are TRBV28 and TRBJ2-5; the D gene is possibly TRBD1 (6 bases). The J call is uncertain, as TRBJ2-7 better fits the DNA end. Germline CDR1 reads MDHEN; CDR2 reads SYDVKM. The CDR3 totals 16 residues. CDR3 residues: CASSFDGVTGSYEQYF. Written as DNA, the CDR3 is TGTGCCAGCAGTTTCGACGGGGTGACAGGATCCTACGAGCAGTACTTC.

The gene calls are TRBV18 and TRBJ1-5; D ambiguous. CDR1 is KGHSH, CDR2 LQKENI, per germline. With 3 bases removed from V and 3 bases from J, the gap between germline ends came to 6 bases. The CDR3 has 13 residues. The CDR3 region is CASSPGNNQPQHF. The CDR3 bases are TGTGCCAGCTCACCCGGGAACAATCAGCCCCAGCATTTT. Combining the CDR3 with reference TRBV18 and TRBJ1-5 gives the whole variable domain NAGVMQNPRHLVRRRGQEARLRCSPMKGHSHVYWYRQLPEEGLKFMVYLQKENIIDESGMPKERFSAEFPKEGPSILRIQQVVRGDSAAYFCASSPGNNQPQHFGDGTRLSIL.

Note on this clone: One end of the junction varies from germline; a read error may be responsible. Here the CDR3 reads CSSSLVRYPGGDTQYF. As DNA, the CDR3 is TGTTCCAGCAGCTTAGTGCGCTACCCCGGGGGGGATACGCAGTATTTT. This chain links TRBV7-9 with TRBJ2-3; 7 bases align to TRBD2. Germline assignment: CDR1 SEHNR and CDR2 FQNEAQ (reference sequence). The CDR3 contains 16 residues.

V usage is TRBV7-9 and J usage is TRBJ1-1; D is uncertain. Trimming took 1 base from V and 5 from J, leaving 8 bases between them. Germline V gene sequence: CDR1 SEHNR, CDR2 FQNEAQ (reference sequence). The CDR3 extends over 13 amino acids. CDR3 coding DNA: TGTGCCAGCAGCTTAGGAGGGCAGACTGAAGCTTTCTTT. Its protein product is CASSLGGQTEAFF.

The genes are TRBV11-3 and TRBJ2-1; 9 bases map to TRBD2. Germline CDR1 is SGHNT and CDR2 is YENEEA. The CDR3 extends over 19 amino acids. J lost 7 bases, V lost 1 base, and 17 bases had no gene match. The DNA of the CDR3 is TGTGCCAGCAGCTTAGGGGTTGGCGGGAGGGCCGGTAATCAGAATGAGCAGTTCTTC. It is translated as CASSLGVGGRAGNQNEQFF.

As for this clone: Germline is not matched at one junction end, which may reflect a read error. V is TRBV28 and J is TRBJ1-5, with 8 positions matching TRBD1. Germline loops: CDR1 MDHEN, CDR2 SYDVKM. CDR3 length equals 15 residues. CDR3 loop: CASSAPAGGKQPQHF. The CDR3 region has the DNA TGTGCCAGCAGCGCGCCCGCAGGGGGCAAGCAGCCCCAGCATTTT.

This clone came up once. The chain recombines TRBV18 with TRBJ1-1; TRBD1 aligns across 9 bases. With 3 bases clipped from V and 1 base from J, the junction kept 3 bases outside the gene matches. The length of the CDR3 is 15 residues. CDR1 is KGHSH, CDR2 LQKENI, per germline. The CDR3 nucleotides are TGTGCCAGCTCACCTTTGGGACAGGGGAACACTGAAGCTTTCTTT. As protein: CASSPLGQGNTEAFF.